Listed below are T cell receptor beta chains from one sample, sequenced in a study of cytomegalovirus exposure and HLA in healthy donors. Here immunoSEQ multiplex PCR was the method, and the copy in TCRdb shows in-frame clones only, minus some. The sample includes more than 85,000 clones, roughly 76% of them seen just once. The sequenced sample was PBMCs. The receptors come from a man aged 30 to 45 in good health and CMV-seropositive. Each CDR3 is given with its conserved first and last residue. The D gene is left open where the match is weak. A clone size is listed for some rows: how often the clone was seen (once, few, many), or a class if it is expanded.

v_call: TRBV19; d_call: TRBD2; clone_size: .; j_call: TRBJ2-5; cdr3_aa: CASSIGGGGETQYF; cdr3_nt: TGTGCCAGTAGTATAGGGGGCGGGGGAGAGACCCAGTACTTC
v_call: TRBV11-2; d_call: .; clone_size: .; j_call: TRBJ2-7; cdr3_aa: CASSLDRNEQYF; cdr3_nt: TGTGCCAGCAGCTTAGATCGTAACGAGCAGTACTTC
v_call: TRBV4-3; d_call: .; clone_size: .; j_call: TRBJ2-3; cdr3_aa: CASSQELARDTQYF; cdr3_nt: TGCGCCAGCAGCCAAGAGCTTGCGAGGGATACGCAGTATTTT
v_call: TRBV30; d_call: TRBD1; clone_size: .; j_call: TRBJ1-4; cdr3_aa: CASQPTGGLEKLFF; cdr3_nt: TGTGCCTCTCAACCGACAGGGGGGCTTGAAAAACTGTTTTTT
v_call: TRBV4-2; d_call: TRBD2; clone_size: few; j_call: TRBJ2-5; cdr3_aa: CASSQERGLAGEDQETQYF; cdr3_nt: TGTGCCAGCAGCCAAGAGAGGGGGCTAGCGGGGGAAGATCAAGAGACCCAGTACTTC
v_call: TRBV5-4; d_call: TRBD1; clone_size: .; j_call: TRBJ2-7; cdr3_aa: CASSRDRGINEQYF; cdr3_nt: TGTGCCAGCAGCCGTGACAGGGGAATCAACGAGCAGTACTTC
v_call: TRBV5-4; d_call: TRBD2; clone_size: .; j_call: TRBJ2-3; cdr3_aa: CASSVRGTAVDTQYF; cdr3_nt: TGTGCCAGCAGCGTGCGGGGGACTGCGGTCGATACGCAGTATTTT
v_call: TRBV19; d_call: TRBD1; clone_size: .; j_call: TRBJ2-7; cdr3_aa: CASSTTGQGWGYEQYF; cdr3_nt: TGTGCCAGTAGTACCACGGGACAGGGATGGGGCTACGAGCAGTACTTC
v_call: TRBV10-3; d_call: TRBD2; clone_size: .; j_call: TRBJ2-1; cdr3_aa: CAISEPTSDSSNEQFF; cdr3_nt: TGTGCCATCAGTGAGCCCACTAGCGATTCCTCCAATGAGCAGTTCTTC
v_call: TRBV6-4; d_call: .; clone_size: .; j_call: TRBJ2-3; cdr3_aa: CASSDSGGLTDTQYF; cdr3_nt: TGTGCCAGCAGTGACTCTGGGGGGTTGACAGATACGCAGTATTTT
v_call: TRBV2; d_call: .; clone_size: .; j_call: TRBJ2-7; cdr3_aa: CASSEGQITYEQYF; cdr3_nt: TGTGCCAGCAGTGAAGGGCAGATAACCTACGAGCAGTACTTC
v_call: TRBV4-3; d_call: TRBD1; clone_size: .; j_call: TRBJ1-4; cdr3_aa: CASSVGTGENEKLFF; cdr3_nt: TGCGCCAGCAGCGTGGGGACAGGGGAGAATGAAAAACTGTTTTTT
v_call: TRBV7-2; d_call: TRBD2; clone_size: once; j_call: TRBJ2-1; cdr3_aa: CASSSLASGGAMDEQFF; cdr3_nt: TGTGCCAGCAGCTCGCTGGCTAGCGGGGGGGCCATGGATGAGCAGTTCTTC
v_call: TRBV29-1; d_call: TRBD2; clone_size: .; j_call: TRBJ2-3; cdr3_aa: CSVAAGGDSSTDTQYF; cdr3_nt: TGCAGCGTTGCTGCGGGAGGGGACTCCTCCACAGATACGCAGTATTTT
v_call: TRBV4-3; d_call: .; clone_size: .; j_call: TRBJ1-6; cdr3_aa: CASSQDWSRNSPLHF; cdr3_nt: TGCGCCAGCAGCCAAGATTGGTCACGGAATTCACCCCTCCACTTT
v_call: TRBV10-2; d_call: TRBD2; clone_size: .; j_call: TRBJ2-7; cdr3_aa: CASSDGGSSYEQYF; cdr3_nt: TGCGCCAGCAGTGACGGGGGGAGCTCCTACGAGCAGTACTTC
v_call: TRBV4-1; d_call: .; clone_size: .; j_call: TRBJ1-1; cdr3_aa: CASSQGESVTEAFF; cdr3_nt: TGCGCCAGCAGCCAAGGTGAGAGCGTCACTGAAGCTTTCTTT
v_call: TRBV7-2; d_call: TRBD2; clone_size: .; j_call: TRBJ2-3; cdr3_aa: CASSFTSGGPADTQYF; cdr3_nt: TGTGCCAGCAGCTTCACTAGCGGGGGGCCTGCAGATACGCAGTATTTT
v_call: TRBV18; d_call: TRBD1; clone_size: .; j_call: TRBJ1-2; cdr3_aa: CASSPFTGESGYTF; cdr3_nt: TGTGCCAGCTCACCATTTACAGGGGAATCAGGCTACACCTTC
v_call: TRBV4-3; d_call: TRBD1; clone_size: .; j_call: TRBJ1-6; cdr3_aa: CASSQEETGEFYNSPLHF; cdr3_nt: TGCGCCAGCAGCCAAGAGGAGACAGGGGAATTCTATAATTCACCCCTCCACTTT
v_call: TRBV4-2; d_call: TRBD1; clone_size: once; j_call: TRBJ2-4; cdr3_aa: CASSQGAGTGLGDIQYF; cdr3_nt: TGTGCCAGCAGCCAAGGGGCCGGGACAGGGTTGGGGGACATTCAGTACTTC
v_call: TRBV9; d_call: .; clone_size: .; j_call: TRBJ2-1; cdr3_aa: CASSVAAGINEQFF; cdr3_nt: TGTGCCAGCAGCGTAGCGGCAGGGATCAATGAGCAGTTCTTC
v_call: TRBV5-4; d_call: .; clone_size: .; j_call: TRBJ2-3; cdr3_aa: CASSLDQRPTDTQYF; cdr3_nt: TGTGCCAGCAGCTTGGATCAGCGGCCCACAGATACGCAGTATTTT
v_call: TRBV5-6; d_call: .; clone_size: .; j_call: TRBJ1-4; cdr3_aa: CASSLGQGITSNEKLFF; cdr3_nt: TGTGCCAGCAGCTTAGGTCAGGGGATAACGTCTAATGAAAAACTGTTTTTT
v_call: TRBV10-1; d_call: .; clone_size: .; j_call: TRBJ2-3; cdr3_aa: CASSLTGKPSTDTQYF; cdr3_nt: TGCGCCAGCAGTCTTACGGGTAAACCTAGCACAGATACGCAGTATTTT
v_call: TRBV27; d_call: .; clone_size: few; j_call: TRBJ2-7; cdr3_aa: CASTDSDDEQYF; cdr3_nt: TGTGCCAGCACGGACAGTGATGACGAGCAGTACTTC
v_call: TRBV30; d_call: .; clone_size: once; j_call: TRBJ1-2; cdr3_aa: CAWKRGYGYTF; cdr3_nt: TGTGCCTGGAAACGGGGCTATGGCTACACCTTC
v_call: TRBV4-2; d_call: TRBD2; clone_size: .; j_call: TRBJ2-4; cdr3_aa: CASSQGAVAGGQDIQYF; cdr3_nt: TGTGCCAGCAGCCAAGGGGCTGTTGCGGGGGGGCAGGACATTCAGTACTTC
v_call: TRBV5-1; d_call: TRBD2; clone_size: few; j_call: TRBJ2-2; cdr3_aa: CASSPPTSGASTGELFF; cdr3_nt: TGCGCCAGCAGCCCGCCGACTAGCGGGGCAAGCACCGGGGAGCTGTTTTTT
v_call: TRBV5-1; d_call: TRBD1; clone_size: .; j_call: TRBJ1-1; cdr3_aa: CASNGQGSNTEAFF; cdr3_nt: TGCGCCAGCAACGGACAGGGATCGAACACTGAAGCTTTCTTT
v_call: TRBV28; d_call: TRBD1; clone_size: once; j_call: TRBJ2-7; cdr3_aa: CASRGQGLSTEEQYF; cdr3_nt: TGTGCCAGCAGGGGACAGGGTTTGTCAACGGAGGAGCAGTACTTC
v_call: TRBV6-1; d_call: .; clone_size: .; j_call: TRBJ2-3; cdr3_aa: CASSEVASTDTQYF; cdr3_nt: TGTGCCAGCAGTGAAGTCGCGTCCACAGATACGCAGTATTTT
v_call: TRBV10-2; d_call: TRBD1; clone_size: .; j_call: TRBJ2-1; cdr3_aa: CASRGYPGQQNNEQFF; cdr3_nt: TGCGCCAGCAGGGGATACCCGGGACAGCAAAACAATGAGCAGTTCTTC
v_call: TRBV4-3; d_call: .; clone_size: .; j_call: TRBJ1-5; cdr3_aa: CASSQDLRGGNQPQHF; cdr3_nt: TGCGCCAGCAGCCAAGACCTCCGGGGAGGGAATCAGCCCCAGCATTTT
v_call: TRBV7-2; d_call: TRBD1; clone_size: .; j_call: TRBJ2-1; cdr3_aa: CASSSGQRNEQFF; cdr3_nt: TGTGCCAGCAGCTCGGGACAGCGCAATGAGCAGTTCTTC
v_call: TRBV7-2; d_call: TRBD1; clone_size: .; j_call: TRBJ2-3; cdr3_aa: CASSFGQGETDTQYF; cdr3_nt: TGTGCCAGCAGCTTTGGACAGGGGGAAACAGATACGCAGTATTTT
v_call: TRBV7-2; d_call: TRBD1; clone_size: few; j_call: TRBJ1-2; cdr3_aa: CASSSRGQLYGYTF; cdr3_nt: TGTGCCAGCAGCTCGCGGGGACAGCTCTATGGCTACACCTTC
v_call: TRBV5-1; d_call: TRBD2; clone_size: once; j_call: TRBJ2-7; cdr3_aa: CASSSTGTSGEQYF; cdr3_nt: TGCGCCAGCAGCTCGACTGGGACTAGCGGCGAGCAGTACTTC